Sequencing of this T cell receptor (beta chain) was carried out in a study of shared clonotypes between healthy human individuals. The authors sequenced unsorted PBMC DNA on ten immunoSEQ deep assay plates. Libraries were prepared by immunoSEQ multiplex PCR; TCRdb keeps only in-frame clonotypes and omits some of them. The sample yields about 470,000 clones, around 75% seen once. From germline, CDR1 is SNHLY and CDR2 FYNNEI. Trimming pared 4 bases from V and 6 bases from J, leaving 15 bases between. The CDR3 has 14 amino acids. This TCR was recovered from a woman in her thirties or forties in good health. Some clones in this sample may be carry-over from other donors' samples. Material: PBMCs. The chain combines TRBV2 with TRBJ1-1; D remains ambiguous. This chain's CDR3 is CASSVGRSSAEAFF. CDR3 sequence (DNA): TGTGCCAGCAGTGTGGGCCGATCTTCCGCTGAAGCTTTCTTT.